This TCR beta chain was sequenced in a study of identical twins. Study results and caveats: Out-of-frame alpha sequences shared between twins exhibited an excess of low generation probability. Insertions were fewer in abundant cord blood beta clonotypes, whereas memory repertoires showed none of this pattern.

Many counts were recorded for this clonotype. Its antigen is not identified. Every donor was a healthy Caucasian. TCRdb re-called the 5' RACE reads through MiXCR, storing one row per CDR3 protein. The sample has about 160,000 distinct CDR3 sequences, under 4.5% seen once. The receptor's source is a man younger than 35 in good health. The sequencing sample was made of memory T cells sorted from blood.

The CDR3 spells CASGRNQETQYF. CDR3 DNA: TGTGCCAGCGGCAGGAACCAAGAGACCCAGTACTTC. The V and J genes are TRBV7-9 and TRBJ2-5; D is undetermined. V lost 8 bases to trimming and J lost 0 bases, with 7 bases between them. Germline V lookup: CDR1 SEHNR, CDR2 FQNEAQ (reference sequence). The CDR3 is 12 amino acids.